These 21 T cell receptor beta chains came from one sample sequenced in a study of tumor and adjacent non-tumor tissue in lung cancer. Three rounds of nested PCR, following a modified ARM-PCR protocol, produced the TCRbeta library. TCRdb re-called the multiplex PCR reads through MiXCR, storing one row per CDR3 protein. The table records some 120,000 distinct CDR3 sequences, around three fifths of them present only once. The template was RNA from unsorted bulk tissue. The sequenced material came from lung tumor tissue. These receptors were obtained from a man aged 25-45 years with non-small cell lung cancer.

With regard to this clonotype: With a much larger clone just one base away, this may be a read error. J is TRBJ1-1 and V is TRBV29-1; D not resolved. V dropped 5 bases and J dropped 7 bases, with 17 bases sitting between them. This CDR3 region has 13 residues. CDR1 SQVTM and CDR2 ANQGSEA come from the germline V gene. This CDR3 is CSVSGKFDIEAFF. The CDR3 nucleotides are TGCAGCGTTAGCGGGAAATTTGACATTGAAGCTTTCTTT.

Of note for this clonotype: One base away lies a much larger clone, so this may be a sequencing read error. The chain carries TRBV29-1 and TRBJ2-1; weak D call: TRBD2 (5 bases). The CDR3 runs to 11 residues. Trimming shortened V by 5 bases and J by 9 bases, and 11 bases separated the two germline ends. Germline V gives CDR1 SQVTM, CDR2 ANQGSEA. The CDR3 DNA reads as TGCAGCGTTTTAACCGGGATTGAGCAGTTCTTC. Its protein is CSVLTGIEQFF.

This clonotype showed up many times. CDR3 protein: CASSLRDRGDTQYF. The DNA of the CDR3 is TGCGCCAGCAGCCTCCGGGACAGGGGCGATACGCAGTATTTT. The rearrangement links TRBV5-1 to TRBJ2-3, with 10 bases fitting TRBD1. With V trimmed by 4 bases and J by 6 bases, 5 bases remained unmatched. CDR3 length equals 14 residues. Germline-derived CDR1 and CDR2 are SGHRS and YFSETQ.

The chain employs TRBV6-6 and TRBJ1-2; the D is unclear. This CDR3 region has 13 residues. Germline V CDR1 and CDR2: MNHNY, SVGAGI (reference sequence). CDR3 protein: CVTSAQRNYGYTF. The CDR3 nucleotides are TGTGTCACAAGCGCACAGCGCAACTATGGCTACACCTTC.

A note on this clonotype: Possible read error: a much larger clone is one base away. The chain is built from TRBV24-1 and TRBJ2-7; a possible D gene is TRBD1 (5 bases). V lost 0 bases to trimming and J lost 3 bases, with 8 bases between them. CDR3 size: 14 residues. Germline V CDR1 and CDR2: KGHDR, SFDVKD. The CDR3 DNA follows: TGTGCCACCAGTGATTTGATGACAGTCTACGAGCAGTACTTC. Translation: CATSDLMTVYEQYF.

This clonotype was picked up a small number of times. The junction and the germline gene differ at one end; a read error may be behind it. The chain employs TRBV6-5 and TRBJ2-2; the D gene could be TRBD1 or TRBD2 (6 bases each). The CDR3 is 16 residues long. Germline CDR1 is MNHEY and CDR2 is SVGAGI. The CDR3 protein is CASSYSWGANTGELVF. CDR3 bases: TGTGCCAGCAGTTACTCTTGGGGGGCGAACACCGGGGAGCTGGTTTTT.

Of note for this clonotype: Its ends do not fully match the called genes, so a read error is possible. This chain uses TRBV7-8 with TRBJ2-1; the D is unclear. CDR3 length: 14 amino acids. CDR1 and CDR2 (germline): SGHVS, FQNEAQ. As DNA, the CDR3 is TGTGCCAGCAGCCCCATACCTTCGATGGATGAGCAATTCTTC. This sequence encodes CASSPIPSMDEQFF.

This clonotype was picked up many times. The chain carries TRBV10-3 and TRBJ1-2, with D unclear. Trimming cost V 2 bases and J 4 bases, with 11 bases left between them. There are 14 residues in the CDR3. Germline CDR1 and CDR2: ENHRY and SYGVKD. The CDR3 nucleotides read TGTGCCATCAGTGAGGGGGATCTCATCTATGGCTACACCTTC. Amino acids: CAISEGDLIYGYTF.

Notes on this clonotype: A read error is possible here, since a much larger clone lies one base away. This chain links TRBV10-3 with TRBJ1-2; no firm D call. V was cut by 2 bases and J by 8 bases, with 12 bases left in between. Germline values: CDR1 ENHRY, CDR2 SYGVKD. This CDR3 has 13 residues. The DNA for the CDR3 is TGTGCCATCAGTGAGACGGTAAATGGGGGCTACACCTTC. Amino acids: CAISETVNGGYTF.

CDR3 amino acids: CASSQGSIKSGEQFF. CDR3 DNA: TGCGCCAGCAGCCAAGGAAGCATCAAGTCCGGTGAGCAGTTCTTC. The rearrangement joins TRBV4-1 to TRBJ2-1; D remains unclear. CDR3 size: 15 residues. The germline gives CDR1 MGHRA, CDR2 YSYEKL. V gave up 1 base and J gave up 9 bases, with 16 bases separating them.

This clonotype has ten or more counts. The chain recombines TRBV12-3 or TRBV12-4 with TRBJ2-1; possibly TRBD2 for D (6 bases). CDR3 size: 14 residues. Trimming stripped 1 base from V and 10 bases from J, with 14 bases between. The CDR3 DNA is TGTGCCAGCAGTTTAGATCCGGGACTCTGGGAGCAGTTCTTC. Its translation is CASSLDPGLWEQFF.

To note about this clonotype: A junction end diverges from the germline sequence, so it may reflect a read error. The V gene is TRBV28, the J gene TRBJ2-2; D is possibly TRBD2 (6 bases). The CDR3 totals 14 residues. Per the germline V gene, CDR1 is MDHEN and CDR2 is SYDVKM. Written as DNA, the CDR3 is TGTGCCACCCACAGCCCACGGGGGACCGGGGAGATGTTTTTT. This encodes CATHSPRGTGEMFF.

Comment on this clonotype: The junction departs from germline at one end; a sequencing error may be responsible. V is TRBV20-1 and J is TRBJ2-1, with 8 nucleotides matching TRBD2. The CDR3 consists of 15 residues. Germline loops: CDR1 DFQATT, CDR2 SNEGSKA (reference sequence). The CDR3 here is CSAHSGTSVYNVQFF. The DNA for the CDR3 is TGCAGTGCCCATTCCGGGACTAGTGTTTACAATGTGCAGTTCTTC.

This clonotype was counted only a few times. The chain uses TRBV5-8 and TRBJ1-3, with TRBD1 matching over 7 bases. CDR3 length: 15 amino acids. Germline-derived CDR1 and CDR2 are SGHTS and YDEGEE. Germline trimming cut 4 bases from V and 2 bases from J; bases unmatched to any gene: 6. The CDR3 nucleotides read TGTGCCAGCAGCCGGGGACAGCTTACTGGAAACACCATATATTTT. Its protein product is CASSRGQLTGNTIYF.

This clonotype was detected once. One junction end does not reproduce the germline sequence, and a read error may be involved. This chain links TRBV5-6 with TRBJ2-5; maybe TRBD2 (7 bases). CDR1 and CDR2 from the germline V gene are SGHDT and YYEEEE. The CDR3 is 17 amino acids. CDR3 bases: TGCGCCAGCAGCTTGTTTGCGTCGGGGGGCCACCAAGAGATCCAGTACTTC. The encoded protein is CASSLFASGGHQEIQYF.

This clonotype was observed once. With a much larger clone just one base away, this may be a read error. The chain couples TRBV6-1 to TRBJ1-5; TRBD1 agrees at 8 bases. Germline CDR1 reads MNHNS; CDR2 reads SASEGT. The CDR3 has 16 amino acids. CDR3 in amino acids: CPSRGGQDFDNQPQHF. For the CDR3, the DNA is TGTCCCAGCAGGGGGGGACAGGATTTTGACAATCAGCCCCAGCATTTT.

This clonotype showed up just once. Its ends do not fully match the called genes, so a read error is possible. The gene calls are TRBV29-1 and TRBJ2-5; no definite D call. The CDR3 loop spans 12 amino acids. Germline CDR1 is SQVTM and CDR2 is ANQGSEA. The CDR3 loop is CSVRIGQETQYF. The CDR3 DNA follows: TGCAGCGTACGGATAGGCCAAGAAACCCAGTACTTC.

This clonotype was observed many times. The rearrangement uses TRBV11-3 and TRBJ1-2; D gene ambiguous. The CDR3 is 13 amino acids. Germline V lookup: CDR1 SGHNT, CDR2 YENEEA. V lost 2 bases and J 1 base, leaving 5 bases between the germline ends. The CDR3 region has the DNA TGTGCCAGCAGCTTATACAGTAACTATGGCTACACCTTC. This encodes CASSLYSNYGYTF.

As for this clonotype: The germline gene is not matched at one end of the junction; a read error may be the cause. V is TRBV20-1 and J is TRBJ2-3; D remains unclear. CDR3 length: 13 amino acids. The germline V gene has CDR1 DFQATT and CDR2 SNEGSKA (reference sequence). The CDR3, as DNA: TGCAGTGCTAGAGGGCGGACGGCAGATATGCAGTATTTT. Its protein product is CSARGRTADMQYF.

Concerning this clonotype itself: No conserved phenylalanine or tryptophan is present at the end of the CDR3, so a read error is the likely explanation. The chain uses TRBV11-2 and TRBJ2-7; D is unclear. CDR1 and CDR2 from the germline V gene are SGHAT and FQNNGV. This CDR3 spans 11 amino acids. CDR3 sequence reads: CVSSPRTEQYI. CDR3 nucleotide sequence: TGTGTCAGCAGCCCTCGAACAGAGCAGTACATC.

Note on this clonotype: With a much larger clone just one base away, this may be a read error. This chain links TRBV29-1 with TRBJ1-1; D perhaps matches TRBD1 (6 bases). Germline V gene sequence: CDR1 SQVTM, CDR2 ANQGSEA. The CDR3 covers 13 residues. CDR3: CSVARTANTEVFF. In nucleotides, the CDR3 is TGCAGCGTTGCACGGACAGCGAACACTGAAGTTTTCTTT.